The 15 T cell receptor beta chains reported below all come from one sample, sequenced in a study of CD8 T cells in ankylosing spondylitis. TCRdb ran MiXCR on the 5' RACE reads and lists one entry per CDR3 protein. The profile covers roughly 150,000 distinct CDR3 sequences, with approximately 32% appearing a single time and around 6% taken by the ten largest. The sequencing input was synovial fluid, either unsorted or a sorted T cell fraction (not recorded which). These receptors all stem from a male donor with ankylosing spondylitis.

The CDR3 nucleotides are TGTGCCAGCTGGATGGGGAGCGGACAGCCCCAGCATTTT. It is translated as CASWMGSGQPQHF. The chain carries TRBV6-1 and TRBJ1-5; unclear D gene. The V gene's germline CDR1 is MNHNS and CDR2 SASEGT. The CDR3 runs 13 residues. Deletions cut 8 bases from V and 7 bases from J, with 15 bases between.

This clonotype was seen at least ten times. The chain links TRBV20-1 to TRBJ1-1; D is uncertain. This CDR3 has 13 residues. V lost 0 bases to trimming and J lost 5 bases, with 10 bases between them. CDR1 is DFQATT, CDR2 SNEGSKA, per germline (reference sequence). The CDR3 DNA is TGCAGTGCTAGAGACAATCAAGGGACTGAAGCTTTCTTT. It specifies CSARDNQGTEAFF.

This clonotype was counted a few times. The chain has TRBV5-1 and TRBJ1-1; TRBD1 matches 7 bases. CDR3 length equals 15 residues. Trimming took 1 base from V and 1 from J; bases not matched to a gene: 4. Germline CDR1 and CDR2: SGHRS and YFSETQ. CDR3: CASSLHGDRNTEAFF. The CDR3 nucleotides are TGCGCCAGCAGCTTGCACGGGGACAGGAACACTGAAGCTTTCTTT.

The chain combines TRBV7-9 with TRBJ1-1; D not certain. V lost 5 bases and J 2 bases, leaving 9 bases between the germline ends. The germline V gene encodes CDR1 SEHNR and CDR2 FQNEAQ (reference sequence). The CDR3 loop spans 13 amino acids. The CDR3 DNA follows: TGTGCCAGCAGCAACAGCTTCAACACTGAAGCTTTCTTT. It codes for CASSNSFNTEAFF.

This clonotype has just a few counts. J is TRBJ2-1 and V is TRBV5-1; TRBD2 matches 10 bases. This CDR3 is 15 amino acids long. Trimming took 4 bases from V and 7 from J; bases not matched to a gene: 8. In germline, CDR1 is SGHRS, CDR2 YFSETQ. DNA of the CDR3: TGCGCCAGCAGCGATGGACTAGCGGCCCTTAATGAGCAGTTCTTC. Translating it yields CASSDGLAALNEQFF.

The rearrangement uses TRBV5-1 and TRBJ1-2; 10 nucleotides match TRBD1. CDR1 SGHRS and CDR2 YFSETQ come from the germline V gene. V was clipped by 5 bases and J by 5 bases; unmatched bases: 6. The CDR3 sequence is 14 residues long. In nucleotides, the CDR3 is TGCGCCAGCAGTCAGGACAGGGGGAATTATGGCTACACCTTC. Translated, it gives CASSQDRGNYGYTF.

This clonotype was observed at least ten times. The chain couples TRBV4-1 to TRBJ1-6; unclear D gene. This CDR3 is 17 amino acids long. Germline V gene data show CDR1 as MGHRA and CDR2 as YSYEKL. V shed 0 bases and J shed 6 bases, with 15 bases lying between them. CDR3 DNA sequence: TGCGCCAGCAGCCAAGATGGTGGAGGGCGCGGTAATTCACCCCTCCACTTT. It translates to CASSQDGGGRGNSPLHF.

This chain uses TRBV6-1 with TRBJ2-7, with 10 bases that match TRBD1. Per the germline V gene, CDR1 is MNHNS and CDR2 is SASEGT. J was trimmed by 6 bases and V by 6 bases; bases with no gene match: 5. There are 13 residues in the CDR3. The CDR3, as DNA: TGTGCCAGCAGAGGGACAGGGGTAGGCGAGCAGTACTTC. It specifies CASRGTGVGEQYF.

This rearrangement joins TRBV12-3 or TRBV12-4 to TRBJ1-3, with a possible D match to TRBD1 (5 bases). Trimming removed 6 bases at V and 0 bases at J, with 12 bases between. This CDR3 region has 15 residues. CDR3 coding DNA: TGTGCCAGCAGCCCTACCGACAGCTCTGGAAACACCATATATTTT. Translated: CASSPTDSSGNTIYF.

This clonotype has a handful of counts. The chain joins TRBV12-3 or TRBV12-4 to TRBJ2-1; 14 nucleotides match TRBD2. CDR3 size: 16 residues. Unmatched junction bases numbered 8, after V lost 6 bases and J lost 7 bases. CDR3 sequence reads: CASSRDGTSGSNEQFF. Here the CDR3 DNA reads TGTGCCAGCAGCAGAGACGGGACTAGCGGGAGTAATGAGCAGTTCTTC.

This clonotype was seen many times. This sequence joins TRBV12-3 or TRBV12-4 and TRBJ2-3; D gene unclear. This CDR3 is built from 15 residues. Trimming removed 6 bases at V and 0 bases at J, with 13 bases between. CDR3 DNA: TGTGCCAGCAGGGCTTCCCATGCTAGCACAGATACGCAGTATTTT. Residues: CASRASHASTDTQYF.

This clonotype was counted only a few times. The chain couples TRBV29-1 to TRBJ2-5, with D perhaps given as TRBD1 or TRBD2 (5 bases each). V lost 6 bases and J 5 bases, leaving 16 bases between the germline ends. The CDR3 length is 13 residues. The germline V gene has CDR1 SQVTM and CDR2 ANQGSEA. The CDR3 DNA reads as TGCAGCGTAGGGACCCTCGGCATGGAGACCCAGTACTTC. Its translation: CSVGTLGMETQYF.

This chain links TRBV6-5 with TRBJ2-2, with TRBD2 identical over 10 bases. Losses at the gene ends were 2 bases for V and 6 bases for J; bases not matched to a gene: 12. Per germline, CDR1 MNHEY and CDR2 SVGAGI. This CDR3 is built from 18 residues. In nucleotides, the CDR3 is TGTGCCAGCAGTTACCAAGCGGGAGGGCCTCGTGGAGCCGGGGAGCTGTTTTTT. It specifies CASSYQAGGPRGAGELFF.

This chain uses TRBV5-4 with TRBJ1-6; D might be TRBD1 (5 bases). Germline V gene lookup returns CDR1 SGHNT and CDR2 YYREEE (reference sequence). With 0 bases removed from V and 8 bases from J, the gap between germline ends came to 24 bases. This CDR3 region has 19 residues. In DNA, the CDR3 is TGTGCCAGCAGCTTGGATTCGGCGCGGGTGGCAGGGATGGATTCACCCCTCCACTTT. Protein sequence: CASSLDSARVAGMDSPLHF.

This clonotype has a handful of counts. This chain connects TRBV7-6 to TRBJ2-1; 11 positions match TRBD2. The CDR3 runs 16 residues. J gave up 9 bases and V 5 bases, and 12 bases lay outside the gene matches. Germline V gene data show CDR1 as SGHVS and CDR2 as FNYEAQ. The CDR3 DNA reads TGTGCCAGCAGCCATAGACTAGCGGGATACCCCACTGAGCAGTTCTTC. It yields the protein CASSHRLAGYPTEQFF. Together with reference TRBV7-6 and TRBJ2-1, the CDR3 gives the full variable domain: GAGVSQSPRYKVTKRGQDVALRCDPISGHVSLYWYRQALGQGPEFLTYFNYEAQQDKSGLPNDRFSAERPEGSISTLTIQRTEQRDSAMYRCASSHRLAGYPTEQFFGPGTRLTVL.